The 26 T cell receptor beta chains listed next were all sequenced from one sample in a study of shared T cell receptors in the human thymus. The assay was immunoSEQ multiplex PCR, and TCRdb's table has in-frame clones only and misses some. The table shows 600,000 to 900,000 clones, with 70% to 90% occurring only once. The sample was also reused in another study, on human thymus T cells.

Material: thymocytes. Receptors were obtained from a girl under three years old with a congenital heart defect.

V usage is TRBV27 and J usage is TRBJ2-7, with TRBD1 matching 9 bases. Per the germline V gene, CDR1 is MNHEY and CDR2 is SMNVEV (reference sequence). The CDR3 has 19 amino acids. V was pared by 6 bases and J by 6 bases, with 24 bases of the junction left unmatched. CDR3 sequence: CASSLGSPRDREFRREQYF. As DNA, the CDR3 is TGTGCCAGCAGCCTTGGGTCTCCTCGGGACAGGGAGTTTCGCCGCGAGCAGTACTTC.

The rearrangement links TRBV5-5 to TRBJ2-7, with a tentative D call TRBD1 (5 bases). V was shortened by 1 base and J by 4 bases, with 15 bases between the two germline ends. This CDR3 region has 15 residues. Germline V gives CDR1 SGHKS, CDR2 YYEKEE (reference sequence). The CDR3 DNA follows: TGTGCCAGCAGCTTGTTCTTTCAGGGTTTGTACGAGCAGTACTTC. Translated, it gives CASSLFFQGLYEQYF.

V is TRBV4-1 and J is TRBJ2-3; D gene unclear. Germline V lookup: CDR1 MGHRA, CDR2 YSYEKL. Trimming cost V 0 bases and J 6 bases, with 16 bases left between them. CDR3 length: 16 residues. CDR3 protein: CASSQDRGAYSDTQYF. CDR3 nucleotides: TGCGCCAGCAGCCAAGACAGAGGCGCATACTCGGATACGCAGTATTTT.

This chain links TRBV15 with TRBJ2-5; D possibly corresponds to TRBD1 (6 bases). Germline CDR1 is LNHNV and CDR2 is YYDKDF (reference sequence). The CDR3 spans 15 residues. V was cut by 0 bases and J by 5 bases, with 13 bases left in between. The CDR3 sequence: CATSRDLRGGETQYF. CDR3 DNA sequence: TGTGCCACCAGCAGAGATCTCAGGGGCGGTGAGACCCAGTACTTC.

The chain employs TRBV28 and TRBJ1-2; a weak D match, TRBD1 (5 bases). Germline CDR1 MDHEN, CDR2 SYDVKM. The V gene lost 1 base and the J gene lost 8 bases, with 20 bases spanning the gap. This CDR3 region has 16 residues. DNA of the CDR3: TGTGCCAGCAGTTTATTGATGGGCAGGGTGGAGGGGGGCTACACCTTC. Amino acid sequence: CASSLLMGRVEGGYTF.

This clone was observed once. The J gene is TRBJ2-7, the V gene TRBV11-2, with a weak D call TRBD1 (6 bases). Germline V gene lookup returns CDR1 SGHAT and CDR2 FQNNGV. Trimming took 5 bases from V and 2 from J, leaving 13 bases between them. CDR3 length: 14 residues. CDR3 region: CASSLDRIAYEQYF. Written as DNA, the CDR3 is TGTGCCAGCAGCCTCGACAGGATCGCCTACGAGCAGTACTTC.

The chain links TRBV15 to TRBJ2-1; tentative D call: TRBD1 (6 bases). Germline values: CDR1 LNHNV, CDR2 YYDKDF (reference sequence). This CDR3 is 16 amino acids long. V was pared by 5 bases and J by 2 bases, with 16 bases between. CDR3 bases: TGTGCCACCAGCTGTGGTACAGGGTGCACCTACAATGAGCAGTTCTTC. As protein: CATSCGTGCTYNEQFF. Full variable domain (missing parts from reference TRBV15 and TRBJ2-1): DAMVIQNPRYQVTQFGKPVTLSCSQTLNHNVMYWYQQKSSQAPKLLFHYYDKDFNNEADTPDNFQSRRPNTSFCFLDIRSPGLGDTAMYLCATSCGTGCTYNEQFFGPGTRLTVL.

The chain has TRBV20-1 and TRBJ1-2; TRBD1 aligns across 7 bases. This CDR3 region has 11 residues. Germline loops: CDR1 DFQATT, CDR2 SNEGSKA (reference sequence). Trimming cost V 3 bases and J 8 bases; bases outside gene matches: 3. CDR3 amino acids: CSARGQRGYTF. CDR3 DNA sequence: TGCAGTGCTAGGGGACAGCGCGGCTACACCTTC.

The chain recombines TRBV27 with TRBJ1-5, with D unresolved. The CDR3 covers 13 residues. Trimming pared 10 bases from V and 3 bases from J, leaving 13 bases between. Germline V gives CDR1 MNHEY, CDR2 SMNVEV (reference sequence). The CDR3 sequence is CAIKQEFNQPQHF. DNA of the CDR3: TGTGCCATCAAGCAAGAGTTCAATCAGCCCCAGCATTTT.

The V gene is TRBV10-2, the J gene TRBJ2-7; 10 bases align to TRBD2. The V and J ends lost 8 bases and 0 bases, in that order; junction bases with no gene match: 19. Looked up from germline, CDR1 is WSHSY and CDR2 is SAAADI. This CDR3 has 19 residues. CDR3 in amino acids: CASGKGCPEGLADSYEQYF. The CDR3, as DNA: TGCGCCAGCGGGAAAGGTTGTCCCGAAGGACTAGCGGACTCCTACGAGCAGTACTTC.

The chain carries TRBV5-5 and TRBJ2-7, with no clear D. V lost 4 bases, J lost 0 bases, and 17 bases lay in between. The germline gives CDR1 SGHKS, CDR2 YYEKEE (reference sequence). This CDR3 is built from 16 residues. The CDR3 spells CASSLYPPGVSYEQYF. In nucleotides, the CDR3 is TGTGCCAGCAGCCTATACCCACCAGGCGTCTCCTACGAGCAGTACTTC. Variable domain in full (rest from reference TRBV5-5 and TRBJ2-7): DAGVTQSPTHLIKTRGQQVTLRCSPISGHKSVSWYQQVLGQGPQFIFQYYEKEERGRGNFPDRFSARQFPNYSSELNVNALLLGDSALYLCASSLYPPGVSYEQYFGPGTRLTVT.

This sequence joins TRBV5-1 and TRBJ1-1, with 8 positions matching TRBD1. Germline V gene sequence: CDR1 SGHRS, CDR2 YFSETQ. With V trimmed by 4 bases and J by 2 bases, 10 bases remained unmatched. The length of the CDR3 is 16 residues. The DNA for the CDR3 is TGCGCCAGCAGCCGAACAGGGGGTTATTTCAACACTGAAGCTTTCTTT. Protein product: CASSRTGGYFNTEAFF.

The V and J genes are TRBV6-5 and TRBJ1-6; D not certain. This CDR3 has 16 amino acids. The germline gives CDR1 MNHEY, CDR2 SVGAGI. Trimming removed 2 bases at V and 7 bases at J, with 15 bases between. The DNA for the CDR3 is TGTGCCAGCAGTTACGGTCAGGCCCGTGACAATTCACCCCTCCACTTT. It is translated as CASSYGQARDNSPLHF.

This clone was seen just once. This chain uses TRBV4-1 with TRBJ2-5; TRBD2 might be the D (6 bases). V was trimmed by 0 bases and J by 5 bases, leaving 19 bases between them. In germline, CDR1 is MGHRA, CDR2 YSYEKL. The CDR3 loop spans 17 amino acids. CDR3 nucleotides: TGCGCCAGCAGCCAAGAAGGAGGGGAGATCTCCGTGGAGACCCAGTACTTC. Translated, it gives CASSQEGGEISVETQYF.

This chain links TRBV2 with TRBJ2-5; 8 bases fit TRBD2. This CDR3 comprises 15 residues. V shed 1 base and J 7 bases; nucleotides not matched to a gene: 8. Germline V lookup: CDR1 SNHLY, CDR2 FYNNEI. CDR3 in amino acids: CASSEGVGGAGTQYF. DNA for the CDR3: TGTGCCAGCAGTGAAGGCGTCGGGGGGGCGGGGACCCAGTACTTC.

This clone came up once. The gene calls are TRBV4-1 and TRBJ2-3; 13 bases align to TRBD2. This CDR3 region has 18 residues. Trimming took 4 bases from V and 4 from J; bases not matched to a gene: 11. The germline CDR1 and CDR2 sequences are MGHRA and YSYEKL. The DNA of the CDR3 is TGCGCCAGCAGCCTGAGGACTAGCGGGGGAAGACCAGCAGATACGCAGTATTTT. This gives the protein CASSLRTSGGRPADTQYF.

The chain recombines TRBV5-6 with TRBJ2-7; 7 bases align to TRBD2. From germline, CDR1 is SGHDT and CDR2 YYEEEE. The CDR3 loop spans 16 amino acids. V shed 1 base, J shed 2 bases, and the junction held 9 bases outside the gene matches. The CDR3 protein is CASSLWARRGTYEQYF. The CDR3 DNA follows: TGTGCCAGCAGCTTGTGGGCACGGCGGGGGACCTACGAGCAGTACTTC.

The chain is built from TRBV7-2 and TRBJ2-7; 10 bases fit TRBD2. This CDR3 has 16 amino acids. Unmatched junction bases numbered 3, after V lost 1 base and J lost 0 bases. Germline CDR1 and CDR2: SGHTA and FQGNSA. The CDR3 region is CASSLVSGGDSYEQYF. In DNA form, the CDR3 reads TGTGCCAGCAGCTTAGTCAGCGGGGGGGACTCCTACGAGCAGTACTTC.

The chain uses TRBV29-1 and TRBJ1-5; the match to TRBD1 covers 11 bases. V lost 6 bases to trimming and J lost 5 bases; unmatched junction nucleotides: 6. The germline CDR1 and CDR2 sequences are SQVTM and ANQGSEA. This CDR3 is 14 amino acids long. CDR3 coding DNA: TGCAGCGTAAAGGACAGGGGGCGTTATCAGCCCCAGCATTTT. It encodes CSVKDRGRYQPQHF.

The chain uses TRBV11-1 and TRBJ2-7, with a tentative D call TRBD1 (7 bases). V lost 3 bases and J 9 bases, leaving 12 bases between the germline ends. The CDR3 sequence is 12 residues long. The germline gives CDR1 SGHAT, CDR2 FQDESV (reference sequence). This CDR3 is CASSFRQGGQYF. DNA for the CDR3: TGTGCCAGCAGCTTCCGGCAGGGGGGGCAGTACTTC.

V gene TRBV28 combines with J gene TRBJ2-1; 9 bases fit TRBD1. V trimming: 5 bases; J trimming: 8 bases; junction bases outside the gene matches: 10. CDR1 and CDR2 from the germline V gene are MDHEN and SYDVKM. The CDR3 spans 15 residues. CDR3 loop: CASSHAGTGCHEQFF. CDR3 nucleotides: TGTGCCAGCAGTCACGCCGGGACAGGGTGTCATGAGCAGTTCTTC.

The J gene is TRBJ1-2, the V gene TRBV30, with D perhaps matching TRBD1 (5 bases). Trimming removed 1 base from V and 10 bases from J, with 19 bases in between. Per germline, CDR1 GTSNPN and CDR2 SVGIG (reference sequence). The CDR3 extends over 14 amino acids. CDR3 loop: CAWSEPGKSGDYTF. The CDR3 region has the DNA TGTGCCTGGAGTGAGCCAGGGAAATCGGGGGACTACACCTTC.

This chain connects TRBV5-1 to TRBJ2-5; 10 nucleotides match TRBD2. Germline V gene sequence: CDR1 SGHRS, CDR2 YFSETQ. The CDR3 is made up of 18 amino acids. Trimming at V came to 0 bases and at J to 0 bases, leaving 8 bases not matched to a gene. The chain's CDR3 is CASSLASSGGTYQETQYF. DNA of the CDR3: TGCGCCAGCAGCTTGGCTTCTAGCGGGGGAACGTACCAAGAGACCCAGTACTTC.

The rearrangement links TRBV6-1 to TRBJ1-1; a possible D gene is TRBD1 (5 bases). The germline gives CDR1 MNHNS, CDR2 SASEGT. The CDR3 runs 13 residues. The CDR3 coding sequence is TGTGCAACGGTCCCCTCGGGGGTCACTGAAGCTTTCTTT. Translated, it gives CATVPSGVTEAFF.

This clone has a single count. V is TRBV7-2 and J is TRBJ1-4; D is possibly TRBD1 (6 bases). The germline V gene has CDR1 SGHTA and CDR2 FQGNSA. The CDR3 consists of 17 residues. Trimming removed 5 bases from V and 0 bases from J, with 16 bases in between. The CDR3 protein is CASSPGHRLATNEKLFF. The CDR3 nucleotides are TGTGCCAGCAGCCCGGGACACCGCCTCGCAACTAATGAAAAACTGTTTTTT.

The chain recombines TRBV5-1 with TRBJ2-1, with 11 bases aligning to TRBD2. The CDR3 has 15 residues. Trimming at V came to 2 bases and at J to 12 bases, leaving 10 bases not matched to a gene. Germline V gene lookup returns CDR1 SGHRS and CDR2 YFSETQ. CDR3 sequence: CASSFKLAGVRGQFF. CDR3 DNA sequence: TGCGCCAGCAGCTTCAAACTAGCGGGGGTTCGAGGGCAGTTCTTC.